A selection of T cell receptor beta chains follows, all from one sample in a study of CD8+ T cells in alopecia areata. Here immunoSEQ multiplex PCR was the method, and the copy in TCRdb shows in-frame clones only, minus some. This sample has tens of thousands of clones; roughly 40% occur once, and the top ten carry just over 50%. Sequencing was performed on NKG2D-low CD8+ T cells sorted from blood. These receptors all come from a human donor with alopecia areata. Each CDR3 is given with its conserved first and last residue. The D gene is left open where the match is weak. Expanded clones get a size class; other rows say once, few or many, or leave the size out.

V	size	D	J	CDR3	DNA
TRBV20-1	NA	NA	TRBJ2-7	CSARVGYEQYF	TGCAGTGCTAGAGTTGGCTACGAGCAGTACTTC
TRBV9	once	TRBD1	TRBJ1-5	CASSTGDSPNQPQHF	TGTGCCAGCAGCACCGGGGACAGTCCGAATCAGCCCCAGCATTTT
TRBV4-2	once	TRBD2	TRBJ2-7	CASSPQEGGISYEQYF	TGTGCCAGCAGCCCTCAAGAGGGAGGGATCTCCTACGAGCAGTACTTC
TRBV19	NA	NA	TRBJ1-1	CASSLRRGEAFF	TGTGCCAGTAGTCTCAGGAGGGGTGAAGCTTTCTTT
TRBV7-9	few	NA	TRBJ1-6	CASSARGSDNSPLHF	TGTGCCAGCAGCGCGAGGGGGTCGGATAATTCACCCCTCCACTTT
TRBV6-6	NA	TRBD1	TRBJ2-7	CASSYPWDRRAYEQYF	TGTGCCAGCAGTTACCCATGGGACAGGAGGGCGTACGAGCAGTACTTC
TRBV29-1	few	NA	TRBJ2-5	CSVLDSPEETQYF	TGCAGCGTTCTTGACAGTCCTGAAGAGACCCAGTACTTC
TRBV30	NA	NA	TRBJ2-1	CAWDHGGGQFF	TGTGCCTGGGATCACGGGGGAGGACAGTTCTTC
TRBV30	few	NA	TRBJ2-1	CAWSFNGGRYNEQFF	TGTGCCTGGAGTTTTAACGGTGGAAGATACAATGAGCAGTTCTTC
TRBV30	few	NA	TRBJ1-2	CAWSVGAPYGYTF	TGTGCCTGGAGTGTGGGGGCCCCCTATGGCTACACCTTC
TRBV10-3	NA	NA	TRBJ1-3	CAISELTGTPGNTIYF	TGTGCCATCAGTGAATTGACCGGGACACCTGGAAACACCATATATTTT
TRBV7-8	few	TRBD2	TRBJ2-2	CASSSVLATANTGELFF	TGTGCCAGCAGCTCCGTACTAGCGACAGCGAACACCGGGGAGCTGTTTTTT
TRBV4-2	NA	NA	TRBJ2-7	CASSQDQARTTYEQYF	TGTGCCAGCAGCCAAGACCAGGCGAGAACTACCTACGAGCAGTACTTC
TRBV28	NA	TRBD2	TRBJ2-1	CASNSGSFPYNEQFF	TGTGCCAGCAACAGCGGGAGTTTTCCCTACAATGAGCAGTTCTTC
TRBV9	NA	TRBD2	TRBJ2-7	CASSAGGSPGEQYF	TGTGCCAGCAGCGCTGGCGGGAGCCCGGGGGAGCAGTACTTC
TRBV7-2	few	NA	TRBJ1-2	CAILPWEGYGYTF	TGTGCCATCTTACCCTGGGAGGGCTATGGCTACACCTTC
TRBV7-9	NA	NA	TRBJ1-6	CASSRASSPLHF	TGTGCCAGCAGCCGCGCGAGTTCACCCCTCCACTTT
TRBV7-9	few	NA	TRBJ1-6	CASHGANNSPLHF	TGTGCCAGCCACGGGGCCAATAATTCACCCCTCCACTTT
TRBV4-3	NA	TRBD2	TRBJ2-3	CASSLSLLAGPEPDTQYF	TGCGCCAGCAGCCTCAGCCTGCTAGCGGGTCCCGAACCCGATACGCAGTATTTT
TRBV7-8	NA	TRBD1	TRBJ2-2	CASGDRANTGELFF	TGTGCCAGCGGGGACAGGGCGAACACCGGGGAGCTGTTTTTT
TRBV2	once	NA	TRBJ1-2	CARSGVDGYTF	TGTGCCCGATCAGGGGTCGATGGCTACACCTTC
TRBV27	NA	NA	TRBJ1-1	CASNGLNTEAFF	TGTGCCAGCAACGGGCTGAACACTGAAGCTTTCTTT
TRBV27	few	NA	TRBJ2-7	CASSYGPSSYEQYF	TGTGCCAGCAGTTACGGTCCGAGCTCCTACGAGCAGTACTTC
TRBV7-2	once	TRBD2	TRBJ2-1	CASSPGWTSGNEQFF	TGTGCCAGCAGCCCGGGGTGGACTAGCGGTAATGAGCAGTTCTTC
TRBV7-9	NA	NA	TRBJ2-3	CASIPRDPQADTQYF	TGTGCCAGCATCCCCAGAGATCCCCAGGCAGATACGCAGTATTTT
TRBV4-3	NA	NA	TRBJ2-1	CASSQEREGDEQFF	TGCGCCAGCAGCCAAGAGCGGGAAGGCGATGAGCAGTTCTTC
TRBV6-4	once	NA	TRBJ2-1	CASSAAGEMNEQFF	TGTGCCAGCAGTGCGGCAGGAGAAATGAATGAGCAGTTCTTC
TRBV28	NA	NA	TRBJ2-1	CASSTNEQFF	TGTGCCAGCAGTACCAATGAGCAGTTCTTC
TRBV15	NA	TRBD2	TRBJ2-1	CATSREAGAGYNEQFF	TGTGCCACCAGCAGGGAAGCGGGAGCGGGCTACAATGAGCAGTTCTTC
TRBV27	NA	NA	TRBJ1-2	CASRTTSRTPGGYTF	TGTGCCAGCAGGACCACATCGCGGACCCCTGGTGGCTACACCTTC
TRBV30	few	NA	TRBJ2-2	CAWSVLGEAGELFF	TGTGCCTGGAGTGTACTGGGGGAGGCGGGGGAGCTGTTTTTT
TRBV29-1	NA	NA	TRBJ1-1	CSVDWQGTEAFF	TGCAGCGTTGATTGGCAGGGGACTGAAGCTTTCTTT
TRBV29-1	few	NA	TRBJ2-6	CSVEDLTGQSSGANVLTF	TGCAGCGTTGAAGATCTTACAGGACAGAGCTCTGGGGCCAACGTCCTGACTTTC
TRBV7-9	NA	NA	TRBJ2-2	CASSSTGHSNTGELFF	TGTGCCAGCAGCTCAACAGGACATTCGAACACCGGGGAGCTGTTTTTT
TRBV28	NA	TRBD1	TRBJ2-1	CASSPRTGGSYNEQFF	TGTGCCAGCAGCCCTAGGACAGGGGGTTCCTACAATGAGCAGTTCTTC
TRBV6-1	NA	NA	TRBJ2-7	CASSEQVSYEQYF	TGTGCCAGCAGTGAACAGGTCTCCTACGAGCAGTACTTC
TRBV9	NA	TRBD2	TRBJ2-7	CASSGPLAALNF	TGTGCCAGCAGCGGGCCACTAGCGGCCCTTAACTTC
TRBV7-3	NA	NA	TRBJ2-7	CASSFYPQNEQYF	TGTGCCAGCAGCTTTTACCCCCAGAACGAGCAGTACTTC
TRBV9	NA	NA	TRBJ2-1	CASSSRGTPFNNEQFF	TGTGCCAGCAGCTCCCGCGGGACACCGTTTAACAATGAGCAGTTCTTC
TRBV2	few	TRBD1	TRBJ2-2	CASSDRGGTGELFF	TGTGCCAGCAGCGACAGGGGAGGAACCGGGGAGCTGTTTTTT
TRBV4-1	NA	NA	TRBJ2-7	CASASGGNEQYF	TGCGCCAGCGCGTCAGGAGGGAATGAGCAGTACTTC
TRBV29-1	few	NA	TRBJ1-2	CSVIRRDGYTF	TGCAGCGTGATCCGGAGGGATGGCTACACCTTC
TRBV27	NA	TRBD1	TRBJ2-7	CASSIGQGRYEQYF	TGTGCCAGCAGCATTGGACAGGGTCGCTACGAGCAGTACTTC
TRBV29-1	few	NA	TRBJ1-2	CSVEPTGGAGPSFLYGYTF	TGCAGCGTTGAACCCACGGGGGGGGCAGGTCCCTCTTTCCTCTATGGCTACACCTTC
TRBV7-9	few	NA	TRBJ2-1	CASTPPDGTSYNEQFF	TGTGCCAGCACCCCCCCGGACGGGACCTCCTACAATGAGCAGTTCTTC
TRBV6-6	NA	TRBD2	TRBJ2-1	CASSLGGSGSNEQFF	TGTGCCAGCAGCCTCGGGGGTAGCGGGAGCAATGAGCAGTTCTTC
TRBV5-1	NA	TRBD1	TRBJ2-4	CASSQGDRGPKNIQYF	TGCGCCAGCAGCCAAGGGGACAGGGGCCCCAAAAACATTCAGTACTTC